This T cell receptor (beta chain) was profiled in a study of cytomegalovirus exposure and HLA in healthy donors (dated by TCRdb to 2016 to 2017). For the wider study: According to an earlier analysis of several hundred of the donors, roughly 180 million T cells yielded approximately 120 million unique TCR beta sequences and about 300 Gb of sequence data. Using immunosequencing, the study profiled T cell repertoires from around 670 subjects and related those repertoires to cytomegalovirus serostatus. The study aimed to test whether cataloging public T cell receptors could reveal signatures of past pathogen exposure. Genome-wide SNP genotypes for about three fifths of the roughly 700 donors were used in a later genetic analysis, which treated that subset as a discovery cohort. The number of typed donors differed by locus: about 620-630 for A, B, C, DRB1 and DQB1; 522 for DQA1; some 610 for DPA1; and roughly 450 for DPB1. Both class I and class II loci were covered by HLA typing, at four-digit resolution. Across approximately 420 genotyped donors of the cohort, an average of roughly 200,000 unique TCR beta nucleotide sequences per donor were sequenced, and roughly a sixth of those sequences were non-productive. An earlier analysis of around 540 of the donors applied high-throughput TCR beta sequencing to assess whether each TCR beta V gene segment acted as functional or pseudogenic. Rather than using new phenotypic data, the later analysis identified candidate immune exposures from TCR beta sequences and from how often those sequences occurred across donors. Among the roughly 400 genotyped donors, more than 70% belonged to the genetic ancestry cluster associated with self-reported Caucasian donors. Alongside the repertoire data, information on donor age, sex, ethnicity and CMV serostatus was compiled. All discovery cohort repertoires had been generated using a single sequencing platform. Roughly 300 gigabases of sequencing data and approximately 84 million unique TCR sequences were included in an early release covering roughly 600 HLA-typed donors. A later analysis re-examined previously published TCR beta repertoires from more than 650 donors and added high-resolution HLA genotyping to investigate patterns of TCR occurrence. To predict cytomegalovirus infection status, the study combined high-throughput TCR immunosequencing, statistical association of individual TCRs with disease status, and machine learning. Roughly five DR-DQ haplotypes were handled as single units for association and clustering because linkage in the cohort was strong. In addition to the first cohort of around 670 subjects, a separate validation cohort of about 120 different subjects was used. Overall results and qualifications from the work: A further reported finding was that TCR beta sequences accurately predicted the HLA-A and HLA-B alleles for most subjects in the first cohort. The classifier was reported to diagnose cytomegalovirus status with high specificity and sensitivity in both the original cohort and the validation cohort. Most TCR sequences were observed very rarely across donors, whereas some public TCRs were present in many individuals. The sequencing pipeline was judged likely to have produced a cluster of highly shared sequence variants as a technical artifact. The only immune exposure information available for the cohort was CMV serostatus. In the study, some 180 TCR beta chains were listed as associated with cytomegalovirus. Compared with equally common non-associated chains, HLA-associated TCR beta chains in a later analysis were more clonally expanded and had lower generation probabilities. Presence/absence analyses assumed roughly uniform sequencing depth across donors, an assumption that may not hold. According to a later analysis, parvovirus B19, influenza, CMV and Epstein-Barr virus appeared linked to several top co-occurrence clusters. According to the authors, the approach could potentially be generalized to other disease states and immunological phenotypes. Because counts were too low, approximately 15 rarely observed V segments, including chromosome 9 orphons, were excluded from the earlier analysis of a few hundred of the donors. A later analysis found that TCR association rates varied across HLA loci, with DRB1 alleles showing the most associated TCRs and HLA-C alleles the fewest. At a false discovery rate of 0.05, a later analysis linked 15,000 to 20,000 TCR beta sequences to specific HLA alleles. V-gene and J-gene trimming of TCR beta chains was associated with a missense DCLRE1C variant in a later genetic analysis, and the association was replicated in an independent cohort. A few of the identified cytomegalovirus-associated TCR beta chains were confirmed in vitro to be specific for cytomegalovirus antigens. In an earlier analysis of about 540 of the donors, most TCR beta V segments were observed in productive rearrangements about 90% or about 30% of the time, broadly matching IMGT annotations. Some IMGT-functional V segments, including TRBV6-2 and TRBV6-3, could not be distinguished by the 87-base-pair reads and were therefore excluded. Correlated functional status among segregating V segments might be attributable to linkage disequilibrium, but an unknown experimental factor could not be ruled out. Compared with the roughly 720-donor mean, donors in an Asian-associated ancestry cluster had fewer N-insertions in productive TCRs, according to a later genetic analysis. Because some donors lacked HLA typing at each locus, the association tests relied only on the typed subset. Only TCR beta chains were sequenced in this cohort, and the absence of alpha or paired-chain data limited detectable features. When HLA alleles, especially DR and DQ, strongly co-occurred, attributing TCR associations to individual alleles was difficult. Most CMV-associated TCR beta chains appeared to be HLA-restricted in a later analysis, and the HLA associations seemed to be driven largely by CMV exposure.

Library generation was performed with the immunoSEQ multiplex PCR assay. For the multiplex PCR, a mixture combining 60 forward primers for TCR Vbeta segments and 13 reverse primers for TCR Jbeta segments was used. Amplification of the CDR3 region of rearranged TCR beta genes was performed with a multiplex PCR assay on genomic DNA. On the Illumina HiSeq System, the amplified TCR beta libraries were sequenced as 87-base-pair reads. The study's own analysis went as follows. A later analysis tallied some 79 million unique TCR beta chains across the 666 repertoires, and approximately 12 million of those chains were shared by two or more donors. Raw reads were error-corrected and collapsed into unique sequences with a nearest-neighbor algorithm that merged closely related sequences to remove PCR and sequencing errors. Alignment of CDR3 sequences to IMGT reference sequences was used to assign V, D and J gene segments. For a sequence to be retained, a match of at least six nucleotides to both a V gene segment and a J gene segment was required. A rearrangement counted as productive if the CDR3 had no stop codons and remained in frame with V and J, and every other rearrangement counted as non-productive. Following IMGT convention, CDR3 was defined as the stretch from the second conserved V-encoded cysteine up to the conserved J-encoded phenylalanine. The earlier analysis of a few hundred of the donors excluded sequences that lacked an unambiguous match to a single V gene segment. An earlier analysis of 587 of the donors classified V segments as functional when productive rearrangements were above 56.7% and as segregating when the standard deviation between donors was above 5%. A statistical classification framework was built to diagnose cytomegalovirus status from the catalog of TCR beta chain sequences. In a later analysis, V and J genes were assigned by comparing TCR nucleotide sequences against IMGT/GENE-DB human TR gene sequences. Using the TCRdist pipeline, a later analysis assigned CDR3 sequences along with most-parsimonious VDJ recombination scenarios. In a later analysis, every TCR beta chain was defined by the combination of its CDR3 amino acid sequence and its V-gene family, and reads without a unique V-gene family were dropped. As a way to deal with suspected cross-contamination and a sequencing artifact, a later analysis dropped hundreds of nucleotide sequences that were highly shared and had low generation probability. In a later analysis, a clonal expansion index was calculated for each public chain from normalized within-repertoire ranks of inferred template counts. In a later analysis, generation probabilities were computed with a VDJ recombination model fitted to out-of-frame rearrangements, and the resulting probabilities were checked against IGoR. Hypergeometric tests were used in a later analysis to score TCR-TCR, TCR-HLA and TCR-CMV co-occurrence, with a repertoire-size bias correction applied to the TCR pairs. To estimate false discovery rates, a later analysis permuted the HLA or CMV assignments 20 times. A later analysis grouped co-occurring TCRs with DBSCAN, adding TCRdist sequence similarity when clustering within HLA-allele-positive subsets. Repertoires with fewer than 30,000 or more than 120,000 public chains were left out of co-occurrence clustering, as were about five repertoires with anomalous nucleotide sharing. Drawn from immuneACCESS, this table holds only the in-frame rearrangements with V and J called that TCRdb kept. Clones are partly lost; checked studies trace under half to an unresolved V gene and leave the rest unexplained. D and trimming were read from the DNA, whereas the V and J calls and clone size are those reported in that table. The sample's table lists a count of around 35,000 clones. Less than 2% of the sample rests with the top ten.

In total, approximately 700 healthy bone marrow donors made up the cohort. All cohort members were sampled while nominally healthy, although unrecorded immune exposures were likely present. The donor tested CMV seropositive, placing the donor among the 290 or so seropositive members of the cohort. Every donor gave a peripheral blood sample, and the peripheral blood mononuclear cells from that sample were used for TCR beta sequencing. The Qiagen DNeasy Blood Extraction Kit was used to extract genomic DNA from the blood cell samples. About this clone itself: Its antigen specificity is not known.

V loses 0 bases of germline sequence and J loses 3 bases, and the interval between the two ends is 12 bases. The germline V gene gives CDR1 as LGHNA and CDR2 as YSLEER. The CDR3, from cysteine to phenylalanine, totals 15 residues. Only the CDR3 region is kept as DNA, spanning 45 bases read in frame from base 1. The clonotype comes from a woman aged 40 to 50 in good health and CMV-seropositive. The chain was built from TRBV4-3 and TRBJ2-7, with TRBD1 as a weak D call on 5 bases. Source material: PBMCs. CDR3 region: CASSQEWAGYYEQYF. The base sequence is TGCGCCAGCAGCCAAGAATGGGCAGGGTACTACGAGCAGTACTTC.